The source of this T cell receptor (beta chain) is a study of T-cell reconstitution after alpha-beta-depleted transplantation in children (dated by TCRdb to between 2015 and 2016). With respect to the entire study: Using TCR repertoire profiling, the study followed T-cell immune reconstitution in a quantitative way in children after TCRalphabeta/CD19-depleted allogeneic hematopoietic cell transplantation.

Libraries were prepared through PCR. Data came from an Illumina HiSeq 2500. TCR library preparation used molecular barcoding, with unique molecular identifiers applied to normalize quantification of the TCRbeta repertoire. TCRdb reworked the public reads: Q25 trimming with fastp, MiXCR clone assembly, productive beta chains retained. Merged by CDR3 protein, the rows form single entries marked with the most common genes and DNA. For this sample the table gives 450,000 to 600,000 distinct CDR3 sequences, of which approximately 32% were detected only once. The ten largest clones add up to 2% to 3% of the sample. In its sample, this clonotype was seen a few times. It has no known antigen specificity. No base-level quality is on record; no much larger clone is a single base apart. The CDR3 has 15 amino acids, counting the end cysteine and phenylalanine. CDR3 DNA is the only sequence kept; it has 45 bases, read in frame from the first base. CDR1 and CDR2 are drawn from the germline V gene: SGHRS, YFSETQ. Ends trimmed: V by 4 bases, J by 5 bases; bases unmatched to a gene: 11.

The starting material was PBMCs from the stem cell graft donor, obtained from the stem cell graft. The chain is encoded by TRBV5-1 joined to TRBJ2-7; 8 bases in between match TRBD2. This receptor was taken from a human donor who donated a stem cell graft to a child with aplastic anemia. The CDR3 reads CASSGELAARDEQYF. The nucleotides read TGCGCCAGCAGCGGGGAACTAGCGGCCAGGGACGAGCAGTACTTC.